This entry lists 2 T cell receptor beta chains sequenced from one sample in a study of T cell repertoires in cytomegalovirus infection. In TCRdb, the reads were re-called with MiXCR into one record per CDR3 protein. Here the sample spans roughly 630,000 distinct CDR3 sequences, roughly a quarter being singletons. The material sequenced was CD8+ T cells from PBMCs. These receptors all stem from a human donor in good health (CMV status not recorded). Some clones in this sample may be carry-over from other donors' samples.

This clonotype came up many times. The genes are TRBV7-8 and TRBJ2-3, with 7 positions matching TRBD2. Germline lookup yields CDR1 SGHVS and CDR2 FQNEAQ. J gave up 5 bases and V 1 base, and 6 bases lay outside the gene matches. The CDR3 is 15 residues long. For the CDR3, the DNA is TGTGCCAGCAGCTTAGTTGCGGGGGACCGAGATACGCAGTATTTT. This sequence encodes CASSLVAGDRDTQYF.

The genes are TRBV28 and TRBJ1-1; D is perhaps TRBD1 (6 bases). CDR3 length: 17 amino acids. With 3 bases removed from V and 0 bases from J, the gap between germline ends came to 17 bases. Germline V gene lookup returns CDR1 MDHEN and CDR2 SYDVKM. CDR3 in amino acids: CASSFLSPDSMNTEAFF. DNA for the CDR3: TGTGCCAGCAGTTTTCTCAGCCCGGACAGCATGAACACTGAAGCTTTCTTT.